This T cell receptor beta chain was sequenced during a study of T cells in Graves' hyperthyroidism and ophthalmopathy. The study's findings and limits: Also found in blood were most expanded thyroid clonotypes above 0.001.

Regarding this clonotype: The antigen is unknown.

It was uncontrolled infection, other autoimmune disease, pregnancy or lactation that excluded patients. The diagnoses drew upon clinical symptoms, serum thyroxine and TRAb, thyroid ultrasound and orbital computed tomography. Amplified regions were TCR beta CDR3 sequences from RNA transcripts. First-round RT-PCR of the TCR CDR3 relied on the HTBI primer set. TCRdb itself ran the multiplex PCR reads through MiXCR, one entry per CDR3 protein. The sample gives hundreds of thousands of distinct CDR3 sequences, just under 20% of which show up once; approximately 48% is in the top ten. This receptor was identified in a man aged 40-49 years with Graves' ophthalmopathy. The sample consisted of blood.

DNA of the CDR3: TGTGCCTGGAGCAGAAAACAGGATAATCAGCCCCAGCATTTT. Protein: CAWSRKQDNQPQHF. This rearrangement joins TRBV30 to TRBJ1-5; D perhaps matches TRBD1 (5 bases). Trimming pared 3 bases from V and 4 bases from J, leaving 13 bases between. The CDR3 is 14 residues long. Germline loops: CDR1 GTSNPN, CDR2 SVGIG (reference sequence).